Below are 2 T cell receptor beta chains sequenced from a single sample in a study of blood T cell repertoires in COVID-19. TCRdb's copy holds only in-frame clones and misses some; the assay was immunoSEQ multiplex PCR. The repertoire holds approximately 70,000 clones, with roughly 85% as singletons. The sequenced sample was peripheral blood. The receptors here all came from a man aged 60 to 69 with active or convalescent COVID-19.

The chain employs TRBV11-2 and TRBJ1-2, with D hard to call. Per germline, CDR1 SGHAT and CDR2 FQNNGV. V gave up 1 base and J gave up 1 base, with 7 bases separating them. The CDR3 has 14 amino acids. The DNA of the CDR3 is TGTGCCAGCAGCTTAGGATCAGTTAACTATGGCTACACCTTC. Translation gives CASSLGSVNYGYTF.

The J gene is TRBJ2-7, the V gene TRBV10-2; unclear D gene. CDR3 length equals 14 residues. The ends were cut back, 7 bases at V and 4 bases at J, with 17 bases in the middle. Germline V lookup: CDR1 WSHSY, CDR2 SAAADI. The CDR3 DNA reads TGCGCCAGCAATGGTGACAACTCGTATTACGAGCAGTACTTC. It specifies CASNGDNSYYEQYF.